Following are 14 T cell receptor beta chains from one sample sequenced in a study of blood T cell repertoires in COVID-19. This table comes from immunoSEQ multiplex PCR, and its TCRdb copy is limited to in-frame clones, with some not included. The table records just under 350,000 clones, almost 90% of them present only once. The sequenced sample consisted of peripheral blood. Receptors were obtained from a woman aged 70-85 years with COVID-19, enrolled during active disease.

A remark on this clone: Other nucleotide sequences from this sample produce the same CDR3. V and J are TRBV24-1 and TRBJ1-5; TRBD1 might be the D (5 bases). The V gene lost 2 bases and the J gene lost 7 bases, with 8 bases spanning the gap. CDR1 and CDR2 from the germline V gene are KGHDR and SFDVKD. The CDR3 totals 13 residues. As DNA, the CDR3 is TGTGCCACCAGTGATTCAGGGAACCAGCCCCAGCATTTT. It encodes CATSDSGNQPQHF.

This clone was seen once. The chain has TRBV5-8 and TRBJ1-3; 7 nucleotides align to TRBD1. Unmatched junction bases numbered 8, after V lost 4 bases and J lost 4 bases. The CDR3 extends over 15 amino acids. Germline V gene data show CDR1 as SGHTS and CDR2 as YDEGEE. The CDR3 is CASSPETGLGNTIYF. The CDR3 DNA follows: TGTGCCAGCAGCCCCGAGACAGGGTTGGGAAACACCATATATTTT.

The rearrangement links TRBV28 to TRBJ1-3, with a possible D match to TRBD1 (5 bases). Per germline, CDR1 MDHEN and CDR2 SYDVKM. CDR3 length: 14 residues. Trimming cost V 6 bases and J 1 base, with 10 bases left between them. CDR3 coding DNA: TGTGCCAGCAGCCTCACAGGTTCTGGAAACACCATATATTTT. It translates to CASSLTGSGNTIYF.

The CDR3 nucleotides are TGTGCCAGCAGCGCAGACAGGGGGGACTATGGCTACACCTTC. Translation: CASSADRGDYGYTF. The chain has TRBV9 and TRBJ1-2; 9 bases map to TRBD1. V dropped 3 bases and J dropped 3; count of bases not matched to a gene: 3. Germline V gives CDR1 SGDLS, CDR2 YYNGEE. The CDR3 has 14 amino acids.

V and J are TRBV7-9 and TRBJ2-1, with D possibly matching TRBD1 (5 bases). Trimming removed 11 bases from V and 1 base from J, with 12 bases in between. CDR1 is SEHNR, CDR2 FQNEAQ, per germline (reference sequence). This CDR3 has 13 residues. CDR3 sequence reads: CAGSRASYNEQFF. The CDR3 bases are TGTGCCGGTTCCAGGGCTTCCTACAATGAGCAGTTCTTC.

Points on this clone: This specimen includes other DNA sequences encoding the same CDR3. V and J are TRBV5-6 and TRBJ2-7, with D perhaps matching TRBD2 (5 bases). This CDR3 has 14 residues. The V gene lost 0 bases and the J gene lost 0 bases, with 7 bases spanning the gap. Germline V gives CDR1 SGHDT, CDR2 YYEEEE. This CDR3 is CASSLAGSSYEQYF. DNA for the CDR3: TGTGCCAGCAGCTTGGCGGGAAGCTCCTACGAGCAGTACTTC.

In DNA form, the CDR3 reads TGTGCCAGCAGCTTAGTTCGGGGGGACTATGGCTACACCTTC. Amino acids: CASSLVRGDYGYTF. The V call is TRBV7-2, the J call TRBJ1-2, with D maybe TRBD1 (5 bases). The CDR3 runs to 14 residues. The ends were cut back, 1 base at V and 3 bases at J, with 9 bases in the middle. CDR1 is SGHTA and CDR2 is FQGNSA in the germline V gene.

The rearrangement uses TRBV6-1 and TRBJ2-1; 8 bases are a match to TRBD1. V gave up 3 bases and J gave up 2 bases; unmatched junction bases: 6. There are 16 residues in the CDR3. Germline V lookup: CDR1 MNHNS, CDR2 SASEGT. The CDR3 nucleotides are TGTGCCAGCAGTGAGGTCCAGGGGGCGCCCTACAATGAGCAGTTCTTC. Translated: CASSEVQGAPYNEQFF.

The CDR3 DNA follows: TGCGCCAGCAGCCAAGATCTAAGGGGCAATGAGCAGTTCTTC. It is translated as CASSQDLRGNEQFF. The V gene is TRBV4-1, the J gene TRBJ2-1; weak D call: TRBD1 (5 bases). CDR3 length equals 14 residues. V was clipped by 0 bases and J by 6 bases, with 9 bases between them. Germline V gives CDR1 MGHRA, CDR2 YSYEKL.

The chain links TRBV2 to TRBJ1-5; D unresolved. The CDR3 is 13 amino acids. Germline CDR1 reads SNHLY; CDR2 reads FYNNEI. V was cut by 5 bases and J by 3 bases, with 8 bases left in between. The CDR3 sequence is CASSSGTNQPQHF. The CDR3 nucleotides read TGTGCCAGCAGTTCGGGTACCAATCAGCCCCAGCATTTT.

This clone was picked up a small number of times. The chain uses TRBV7-8 and TRBJ1-1, with 7 bases aligning to TRBD1. The CDR3 runs to 15 residues. With 4 bases clipped from V and 4 bases from J, the junction kept 9 bases outside the gene matches. Germline V CDR1 and CDR2: SGHVS, FQNEAQ. CDR3 region: CASSSVRGPVTEAFF. The CDR3 DNA reads TGTGCCAGCAGCTCTGTGAGGGGGCCGGTCACTGAAGCTTTCTTT.

The rearrangement uses TRBV2 and TRBJ1-4, with 8 bases matching TRBD1. This CDR3 has 14 residues. Per the germline V gene, CDR1 is SNHLY and CDR2 is FYNNEI. The junction had 9 bases not matched to a gene; V was cut back by 8 bases and J by 7 bases. The CDR3 protein is CASETTGEVEKLFF. The CDR3 DNA reads as TGTGCCAGCGAGACGACAGGGGAGGTTGAAAAACTGTTTTTT.

The chain joins TRBV5-1 to TRBJ2-1; the match to TRBD2 covers 10 bases. This CDR3 is 16 amino acids long. J was trimmed by 3 bases and V by 0 bases; bases with no gene match: 3. In germline, CDR1 is SGHRS, CDR2 YFSETQ. In DNA, the CDR3 is TGCGCCAGCAGCTTGGCTATAGCGGGGGGCTACAATGAGCAGTTCTTC. This translates into CASSLAIAGGYNEQFF. Drawing the rest from reference TRBV5-1 and TRBJ2-1, the complete variable domain is KAGVTQTPRYLIKTRGQQVTLSCSPISGHRSVSWYQQTPGQGLQFLFEYFSETQRNKGNFPGRFSGRQFSNSRSEMNVSTLELGDSALYLCASSLAIAGGYNEQFFGPGTRLTVL.

The rearrangement links TRBV12-1 to TRBJ2-6; whether TRBD2, the table's D call, matches the DNA was not checked. TRBV12-1 represents a pseudogene. The CDR3 loop spans 19 amino acids. This CDR3 is CASSSSLRRSRTGANVLTF. In DNA form, the CDR3 reads TGTGCCAGCAGCTCTTCCCTTAGGCGGAGTAGGACTGGGGCCAACGTCCTGACTTTC.